The subject of this entry is one T cell receptor (beta chain). Its antigen is undetermined. The source of the sample is a study of lymphopenia after photon versus proton radiotherapy. Study-wide results and caveats: Under photons, naive T cells and diversity fell while effector/memory populations rose. Post-nadir diversity loss with photons came from oligoclonal expansion, particularly CD8+ Temra cells. Post-nadir TCR diversity decline inversely tracked overall survival among those who died. Only patients who died were analyzed for survival; proton advantage is unproven.

Clones were read by immunoSEQ multiplex PCR, and TCRdb kept only the in-frame ones, dropping some. Altogether 150,000 to 200,000 clones are present, roughly nine tenths being singletons, with the ten largest covering approximately 4.8%. Trimming removed 6 bases from V and 5 bases from J, with 17 bases in between. This CDR3 contains 14 residues. Germline V gene sequence: CDR1 LNHDA, CDR2 SQIVND (reference sequence). This receptor was obtained from a man aged 45-65 years with gastric cancer. The sequenced sample was peripheral blood, obtained from a patient treated with photon-based radiotherapy. The chain carries TRBV19 and TRBJ2-7; tentatively, D is TRBD1 (5 bases). The DNA for the CDR3 is TGTGCCAGTAGCCGCCCAGGGTACTTCGACGAGCAGTACTTC. Its protein product is CASSRPGYFDEQYF.